This T cell receptor beta chain was recorded in a study of Graves' ophthalmopathy and Graves' hyperthyroidism. This CDR3 is built from 20 residues. V lost 2 bases to trimming and J lost 1 base, with 27 bases between them. The germline V gene encodes CDR1 PRHDT and CDR2 FYEKMQ (reference sequence). Using RNA transcripts, the TCR beta CDR3 regions were amplified. The library came from an HTBI-primed first-round RT-PCR and a second-round multiplex PCR. TCRdb reprocessed the multiplex PCR reads with MiXCR, giving one entry per CDR3 protein. The table lists about 1.1 million distinct CDR3 sequences, about 35% of them singletons.

The specimen sequenced was peripheral blood or thyroid tissue (not recorded which). The clonotype comes from an adult man with Graves' hyperthyroidism. This chain joins TRBV13 and TRBJ2-7, with a possible D match to TRBD1 (5 bases). CDR3 protein: CASSLFYARQGTPQSYEQYF. The DNA for the CDR3 is TGTGCCAGCAGCTTATTTTATGCGCGGCAGGGCACACCCCAATCCTACGAGCAGTACTTC.